A selection of T cell receptor beta chains follows, all from one sample in a study of shared clonotypes between healthy human individuals. Sequencing was performed with immunoSEQ multiplex PCR; in TCRdb, only in-frame clones are kept and a portion is missing. This table has about a million clones, 76% appearing once. The sequencing input was memory CD4+ T cells sorted from blood. Receptor source: a man between 18 and 29 years old in good health. Both conserved end residues are part of each CDR3. The D gene is left open where the match is weak. Size is omitted from some rows. Given values are once, few, many or a class for expanded clones.

>TRBJ2-7|12|NA|NA|TRBV19
CATQGGGYEQYF
TGTGCCACCCAAGGCGGAGGGTACGAGCAGTACTTC
>TRBJ2-5|15|NA|NA|TRBV7-9
CASSPYREAGETQYF
TGTGCCAGCAGTCCATACAGGGAGGCGGGGGAGACCCAGTACTTC
>TRBJ1-4|14|NA|NA|TRBV7-8
CASSLGLETEKLFF
TGTGCCAGCAGCTTAGGGCTCGAGACGGAAAAACTGTTTTTT
>TRBJ2-3|14|NA|NA|TRBV6-5
CASSYTTSTDTQYF
TGTGCCAGCAGTTACACAACTAGCACAGATACGCAGTATTTT
>TRBJ2-2|15|NA|NA|TRBV6-1
CASSPRLTNTGELFF
TGTGCCAGCAGTCCCCGGTTGACTAACACCGGGGAGCTGTTTTTT
>TRBJ1-1|14|NA|once|TRBV7-9
CASRLRTENTEAFF
TGTGCCAGCAGGTTACGAACAGAAAACACTGAAGCTTTCTTT
>TRBJ2-5|19|TRBD2|NA|TRBV7-9
CASSPHRGLAGGRRETQYF
TGTGCCAGCAGCCCGCATCGAGGACTAGCGGGGGGCCGGCGGGAGACCCAGTACTTC
>TRBJ1-5|14|NA|NA|TRBV15
CATSRDTARQPQHF
TGTGCCACCAGCAGAGATACGGCCAGGCAGCCCCAGCATTTT
>TRBJ2-7|11|TRBD1|NA|TRBV5-1
CASRDRYEQYF
TGCGCCAGCAGGGACAGGTACGAGCAGTACTTC
>TRBJ2-2|14|NA|NA|TRBV7-9
CASSFGPNTGELFF
TGTGCCAGCAGCTTTGGACCGAACACCGGGGAGCTGTTTTTT
>TRBJ1-4|18|TRBD1|NA|TRBV15
CATSRPKIGTGINEKLFF
TGTGCCACCAGCAGACCTAAAATAGGGACAGGAATTAATGAAAAACTGTTTTTT
>TRBJ2-5|16|TRBD1|once|TRBV6-1
CASSENRGRTQETQYF
TGTGCCAGCAGTGAAAACAGGGGCCGCACCCAAGAGACCCAGTACTTC
>TRBJ1-6|15|TRBD1|NA|TRBV6-6
CASRKPGQAESPLHF
TGTGCCAGCAGGAAGCCGGGACAGGCGGAATCACCCCTCCACTTT
>TRBJ2-2|15|NA|NA|TRBV5-1
CASSPGVQHTGELFF
TGCGCCAGCAGCCCCGGGGTACAGCACACCGGGGAGCTGTTTTTT
>TRBJ2-4|13|TRBD2|NA|TRBV28
CASGGGTKNIQYF
TGTGCCAGCGGCGGGGGAACCAAAAACATTCAGTACTTC
>TRBJ2-7|16|NA|NA|TRBV28
CASSSPGETTSYEQYF
TGTGCCAGCAGTTCTCCCGGGGAAACGACCTCCTACGAGCAGTACTTC
>TRBJ1-2|9|NA|NA|TRBV20-1
CSASVGYTF
TGCAGTGCTTCAGTTGGCTACACCTTC
>TRBJ2-1|18|TRBD1|NA|TRBV4-2
CASSQIGGQGVSYNEQFF
TGTGCCAGCAGCCAAATCGGTGGTCAGGGGGTCTCCTACAATGAGCAGTTCTTC
>TRBJ2-5|15|NA|NA|TRBV7-8
CASSSRGEGQETQYF
TGTGCCAGCAGCTCAAGGGGAGAGGGCCAAGAGACCCAGTACTTC
>TRBJ1-1|13|NA|once|TRBV6-6
CASSWRGGAEAFF
TGTGCCAGCTCTTGGCGCGGCGGGGCTGAAGCTTTCTTT
>TRBJ2-3|18|NA|NA|TRBV30
CAWSHPFLTGTEGDTQYF
TGTGCCTGGAGTCACCCTTTTTTAACAGGGACCGAGGGAGATACGCAGTATTTT
>TRBJ2-7|14|NA|NA|TRBV7-9
CASARWGDTYEQYF
TGTGCCAGCGCCCGATGGGGTGATACCTACGAGCAGTACTTC
>TRBJ1-6|14|TRBD1|NA|TRBV7-2
CASSPFRGDSPLHF
TGTGCCAGCAGCCCGTTCAGGGGGGATTCACCCCTCCACTTT
>TRBJ2-1|13|NA|NA|TRBV5-4
CASSFDRYNEQFF
TGTGCCAGCAGCTTTGACAGGTACAATGAGCAGTTCTTC
>TRBJ2-5|14|TRBD1|NA|TRBV27
CASSGTGYQETQYF
TGTGCCAGCAGCGGGACAGGGTACCAAGAGACCCAGTACTTC
>TRBJ2-7|14|NA|NA|TRBV5-1
CASSLGSGVEEQYF
TGCGCCAGCAGCTTGGGGAGCGGTGTGGAAGAGCAGTACTTC
>TRBJ2-1|14|TRBD2|NA|TRBV4-2
CASSQDKTGLAKFF
TGTGCCAGCAGCCAAGATAAGACGGGACTAGCTAAGTTCTTC
>TRBJ1-1|15|TRBD1|NA|TRBV30
CAWSPLGQANTEAFF
TGTGCCTGGAGTCCGCTGGGACAGGCTAACACTGAAGCTTTCTTT
>TRBJ2-7|15|TRBD2|NA|TRBV6-6
CASRTGRGGIYEQYF
TGTGCCAGCAGGACCGGGCGGGGGGGTATCTACGAGCAGTACTTC
>TRBJ2-1|15|TRBD1|NA|TRBV2
CASRFPLTGTHEQFF
TGTGCCAGCAGATTCCCGCTGACAGGGACACATGAGCAGTTCTTC
>TRBJ1-3|14|NA|NA|TRBV6-5
CASTPGRAENTIYF
TGTGCCAGCACCCCCGGGAGGGCTGAAAACACCATATATTTT
>TRBJ1-1|15|TRBD1|few|TRBV5-4
CASSLRQGGNTEAFF
TGTGCCAGCAGCTTACGACAGGGCGGAAACACTGAAGCTTTCTTT
>TRBJ2-4|19|TRBD1|NA|TRBV6-1
CASSEAGQGAGGAKNIQYF
TGTGCCAGCAGTGAAGCTGGACAGGGGGCGGGTGGAGCCAAAAACATTCAGTACTTC
>TRBJ1-1|16|NA|NA|TRBV18
CASSPNLVTMNTEAFF
TGTGCCAGCTCACCAAACCTGGTGACCATGAACACTGAAGCTTTCTTT
>TRBJ1-2|14|NA|many|TRBV7-9
CASSFVGGNYGYTF
TGTGCCAGCAGCTTCGTTGGAGGAAACTATGGCTACACCTTC
>TRBJ2-7|14|TRBD2|NA|TRBV19
CASSEGLASYEQYF
TGTGCCAGTAGTGAGGGACTAGCGAGTTACGAGCAGTACTTC
>TRBJ2-5|13|NA|NA|TRBV10-3
CAISAGEGETQYF
TGTGCCATCAGTGCGGGCGAGGGGGAGACCCAGTACTTC
>TRBJ1-1|16|TRBD1|NA|TRBV2
CASSETGVFVLGEAFF
TGTGCCAGCAGTGAGACAGGGGTATTTGTGTTGGGTGAAGCTTTCTTT
>TRBJ2-5|15|NA|NA|TRBV11-3
CASSESPGVRETQYF
TGTGCCAGCAGCGAGTCCCCAGGGGTGAGGGAGACCCAGTACTTC
>TRBJ2-2|13|NA|NA|TRBV10-3
CAISESSTGELFF
TGTGCCATCAGTGAGTCAAGCACCGGGGAGCTGTTTTTT
>TRBJ2-7|11|NA|NA|TRBV29-1
CSATVGNEQYF
TGCAGCGCCACCGTGGGGAACGAGCAGTACTTC
>TRBJ2-7|14|NA|NA|TRBV7-9
CASSFPGRVGEQYF
TGTGCCAGCAGCTTCCCGGGCAGGGTTGGCGAGCAGTACTTC
>TRBJ2-2|14|NA|NA|TRBV5-1
CASRFGESTGELFF
TGCGCCAGCAGATTCGGGGAGAGCACCGGGGAGCTGTTTTTT
>TRBJ2-5|13|TRBD2|NA|TRBV27
CASSLGGRETQYF
TGTGCCAGCAGTCTGGGGGGGAGGGAGACCCAGTACTTC
>TRBJ2-3|13|NA|NA|TRBV11-2
CASKRQTTDTQYF
TGTGCCAGCAAGAGACAGACCACAGATACGCAGTATTTT
>TRBJ2-2|16|NA|NA|TRBV11-3
CASSSAGSPGTGELFF
TGTGCCAGCAGCTCGGCAGGGTCCCCGGGCACCGGGGAGCTGTTTTTT
>TRBJ1-6|14|NA|NA|TRBV7-8
CASSFPGANSPLHF
TGTGCCAGCAGCTTCCCGGGGGCAAATTCACCCCTCCACTTT